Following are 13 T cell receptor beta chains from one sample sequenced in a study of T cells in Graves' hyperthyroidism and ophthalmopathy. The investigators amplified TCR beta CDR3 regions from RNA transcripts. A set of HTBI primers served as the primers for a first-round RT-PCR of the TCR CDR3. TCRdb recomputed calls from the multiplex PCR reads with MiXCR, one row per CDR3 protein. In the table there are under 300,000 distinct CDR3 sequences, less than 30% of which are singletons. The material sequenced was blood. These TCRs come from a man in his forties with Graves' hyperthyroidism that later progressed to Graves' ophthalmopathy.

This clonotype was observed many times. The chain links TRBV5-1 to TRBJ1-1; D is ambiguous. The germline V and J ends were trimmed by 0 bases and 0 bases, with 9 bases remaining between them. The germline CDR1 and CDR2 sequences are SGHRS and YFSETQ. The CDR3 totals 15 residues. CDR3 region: CASSLEPNMNTEAFF. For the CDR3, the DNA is TGCGCCAGCAGCTTGGAGCCGAACATGAACACTGAAGCTTTCTTT.

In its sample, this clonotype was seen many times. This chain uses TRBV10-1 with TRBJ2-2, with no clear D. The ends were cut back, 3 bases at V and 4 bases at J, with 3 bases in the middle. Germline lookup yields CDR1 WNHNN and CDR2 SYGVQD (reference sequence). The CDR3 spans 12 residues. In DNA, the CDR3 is TGCGCCAGCAGTGATCCCACCGGGGAGCTGTTTTTT. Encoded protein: CASSDPTGELFF.

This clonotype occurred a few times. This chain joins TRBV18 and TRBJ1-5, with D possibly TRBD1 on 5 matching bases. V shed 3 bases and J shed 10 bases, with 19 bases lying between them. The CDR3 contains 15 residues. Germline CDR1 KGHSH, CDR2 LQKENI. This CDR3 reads CASSPSGTAVSPQHF. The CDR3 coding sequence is TGTGCCAGCTCACCCTCCGGGACCGCCGTGAGTCCCCAGCATTTT.

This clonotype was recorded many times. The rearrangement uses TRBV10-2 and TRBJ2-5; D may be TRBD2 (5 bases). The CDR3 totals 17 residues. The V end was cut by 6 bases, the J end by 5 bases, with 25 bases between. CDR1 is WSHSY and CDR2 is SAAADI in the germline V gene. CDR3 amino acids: CASSDPTGSYLLETQYF. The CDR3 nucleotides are TGCGCCAGCAGCGACCCTACGGGGTCCTATTTGTTGGAGACCCAGTACTTC.

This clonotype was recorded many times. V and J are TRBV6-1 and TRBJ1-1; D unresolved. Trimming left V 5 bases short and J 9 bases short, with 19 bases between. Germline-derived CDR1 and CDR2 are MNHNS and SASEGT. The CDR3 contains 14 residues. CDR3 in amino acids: CASSPYQTPRQAFF. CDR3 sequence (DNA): TGTGCCAGCAGTCCCTACCAGACCCCCCGTCAAGCTTTCTTT.

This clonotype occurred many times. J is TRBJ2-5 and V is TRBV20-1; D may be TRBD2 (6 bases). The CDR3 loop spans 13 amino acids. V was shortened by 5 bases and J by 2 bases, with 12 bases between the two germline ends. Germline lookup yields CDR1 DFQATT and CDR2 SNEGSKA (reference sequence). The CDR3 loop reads CSARLGWQETQYF. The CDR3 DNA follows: TGCAGTGCTCGACTAGGCTGGCAAGAGACCCAGTACTTC.

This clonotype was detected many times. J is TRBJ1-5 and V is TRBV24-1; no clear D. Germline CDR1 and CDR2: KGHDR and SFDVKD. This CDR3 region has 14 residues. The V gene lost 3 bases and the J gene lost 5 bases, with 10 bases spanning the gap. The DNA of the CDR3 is TGTGCCACCAGTGATGAGAATGCCTATCAGCCCCAGCATTTT. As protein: CATSDENAYQPQHF.

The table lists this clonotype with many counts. The CDR3 DNA follows: TGTGCCAGCAGTTTTGGAGTATTGGGTGTGGACACCGGGGAGCTGTTTTTT. Translation: CASSFGVLGVDTGELFF. The chain uses TRBV27 and TRBJ2-2, with D unresolved. The CDR3 spans 17 residues. The V gene lost 3 bases and the J gene lost 3 bases, with 17 bases spanning the gap. Germline lookup yields CDR1 MNHEY and CDR2 SMNVEV (reference sequence).

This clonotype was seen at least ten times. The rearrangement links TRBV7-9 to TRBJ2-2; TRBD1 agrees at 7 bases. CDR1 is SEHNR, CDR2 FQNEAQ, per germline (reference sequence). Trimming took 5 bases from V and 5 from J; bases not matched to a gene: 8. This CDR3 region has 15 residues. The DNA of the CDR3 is TGTGCCAGCAGCGCGAGGGGGCGCGGGACCGGGGAGCTGTTTTTT. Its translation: CASSARGRGTGELFF.

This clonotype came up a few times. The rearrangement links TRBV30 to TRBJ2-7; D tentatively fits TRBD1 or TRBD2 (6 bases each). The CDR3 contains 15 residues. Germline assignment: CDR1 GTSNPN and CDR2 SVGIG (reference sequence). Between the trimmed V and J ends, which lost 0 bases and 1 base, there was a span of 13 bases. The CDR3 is CAWSVVGGPSYEQYF. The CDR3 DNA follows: TGTGCCTGGAGTGTGGTTGGGGGGCCGTCCTACGAGCAGTACTTC.

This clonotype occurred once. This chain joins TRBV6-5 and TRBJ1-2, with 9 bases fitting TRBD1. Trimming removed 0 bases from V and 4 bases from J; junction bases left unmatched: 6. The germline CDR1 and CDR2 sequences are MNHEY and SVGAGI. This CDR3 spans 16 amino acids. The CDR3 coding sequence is TGTGCCAGCAGTTACTCGACAACAGGGGGCCGCTATGGCTACACCTTC. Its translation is CASSYSTTGGRYGYTF.

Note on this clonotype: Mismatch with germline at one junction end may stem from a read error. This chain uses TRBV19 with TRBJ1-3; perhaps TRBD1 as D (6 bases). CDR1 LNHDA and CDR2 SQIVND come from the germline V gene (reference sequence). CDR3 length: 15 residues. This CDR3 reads CASKRQASYGNTTYF. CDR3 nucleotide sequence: TGTGCCAGTAAAAGACAGGCCAGCTATGGAAACACCACATATTTT.

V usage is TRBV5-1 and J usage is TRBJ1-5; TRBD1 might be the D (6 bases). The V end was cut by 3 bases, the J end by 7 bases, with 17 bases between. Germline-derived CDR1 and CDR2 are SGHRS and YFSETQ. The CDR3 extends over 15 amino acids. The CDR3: CASSYEGTPMQPQHF. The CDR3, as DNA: TGCGCCAGCAGCTACGAGGGGACACCTATGCAGCCCCAGCATTTT.